This entry concerns a single TCR beta chain. The antigen is unknown. Clones were sequenced by immunoSEQ multiplex PCR, and TCRdb holds only the in-frame ones, with some missing. Here the sample spans tens of thousands of clones, around 90% being singletons. The study gave focal radiation plus ipilimumab CTLA-4 blockade to patients with chemo-refractory metastatic non-small-cell lung cancer. Looked up from germline, CDR1 is MNHEY and CDR2 is SVGAGI. V dropped 6 bases and J dropped 5 bases, with 10 bases sitting between them. This CDR3 has 12 residues. The data derive from a study of radiotherapy plus CTLA-4 blockade in lung cancer. Study-level background: There were objective responses in approximately 20% of patients, and over 30% had disease control.

General observations from the study: Among reported predictors of response, early blood T cell clone dynamics with interferon-beta performed best.

The chain combines TRBV6-5 with TRBJ1-2; D is unclear. This TCR was recovered from a human donor with non-small cell lung cancer that progressed on radiotherapy plus ipilimumab. This sample comprised peripheral blood, obtained from a patient treated with radiotherapy plus ipilimumab. In nucleotides, the CDR3 is TGTGCCAGCAGCTCCCTCTCATATGGCTACACCTTC. It encodes CASSSLSYGYTF.